Listed below are T cell receptor beta chains from one sample, sequenced in a study of blood T cell repertoires in COVID-19. Assay used: immunoSEQ multiplex PCR; TCRdb lists only in-frame clones, some missing. The sample lists around 130,000 clones, roughly nine tenths occurring once. The specimen was peripheral blood. These receptors came from a man in his 70s with active or convalescent COVID-19. CDR3s leave out the opening cysteine and the closing phenylalanine or tryptophan. Each record gives: J gene, clone size, V gene, D gene, CDR3 protein. A D gene is named only where the DNA matches it firmly. A clone size is listed for some rows: how often the clone was seen (once, few, many), or a class if it is expanded.

>TRBJ1-1|.|TRBV28|.
ASSPYRAPNTEAF
>TRBJ2-3|.|TRBV10-3|TRBD1
AGGSTDTQY
>TRBJ2-5|.|TRBV6-5|.
ASSLRTAAETQY
>TRBJ2-2|.|TRBV7-9|.
ASAEFANTGELF
>TRBJ1-2|.|TRBV7-8|TRBD1
ASSPLGGTGGNYGYT
>TRBJ1-5|.|TRBV24-1|TRBD1
ATSDLRQGNNQPQH
>TRBJ2-2|few|TRBV7-2|.
ASNQAGEVGELF
>TRBJ2-1|once|TRBV5-8|.
ASNFDRWGNEQF
>TRBJ1-6|.|TRBV27|.
ASSPLGGGDSPLH
>TRBJ2-7|.|TRBV5-1|TRBD1
ASSLGTGGSYEQY
>TRBJ2-7|once|TRBV12-3/TRBV12-4|TRBD1
ASSYRGHEQY
>TRBJ2-3|.|TRBV5-4|.
ASSTSGVALDTQY
>TRBJ1-4|once|TRBV21-1|.
ASSKERPREGEKLF
>TRBJ1-3|.|TRBV7-8|.
ASSLDQGPGNTIY
>TRBJ1-2|.|TRBV10-3|TRBD1
AINAGTGYYGYT
>TRBJ1-3|few|TRBV18|.
ASSQDTESSSGNTIY
>TRBJ1-1|.|TRBV15|.
ATSRDRATGSAF
>TRBJ2-7|.|TRBV19|TRBD2
ASSMGTSIGEQY
>TRBJ1-2|.|TRBV12-3/TRBV12-4|TRBD1
ASRQGEYGYT
>TRBJ2-1|.|TRBV5-1|TRBD2
ASSTGTSGRARRDEQF
>TRBJ2-2|once|TRBV28|TRBD2
ASSLSGANTGELF
>TRBJ2-7|.|TRBV19|TRBD2
ASSIRSGSSYEQY
>TRBJ1-1|.|TRBV3-1/TRBV3-2|.
ASSSLSQGNEAF
>TRBJ1-2|once|TRBV5-8|TRBD1
ASSPTGGELKGYT
>TRBJ2-7|.|TRBV11-2|.
ASSSRNYEQY
>TRBJ1-5|.|TRBV2|.
ASSGDQDQPQH
>TRBJ2-2|.|TRBV5-6|.
ASIERTGRGAGELF
>TRBJ2-5|.|TRBV11-1|.
ASSSKLAEETQY
>TRBJ1-2|.|TRBV6-2/TRBV6-3|.
ASSYSRPGYGYT
>TRBJ1-1|.|TRBV28|.
ASRGQDEAF
>TRBJ1-1|.|TRBV28|.
ASSLSGREAF
>TRBJ1-5|.|TRBV19|.
ATLKIKGQKGPNQPQH
>TRBJ2-5|.|TRBV9|TRBD2
ASSATGTSGLKTQY
>TRBJ2-2|once|TRBV3-1/TRBV3-2|.
ASSQVASRQTGELF
>TRBJ1-2|.|TRBV6-6|.
ASSYLRRADNYGYT
>TRBJ1-5|.|TRBV23-1|.
ARKRKHGSNQPQH
>TRBJ1-4|once|TRBV24-1|.
ATSGGQGTTNEKLF